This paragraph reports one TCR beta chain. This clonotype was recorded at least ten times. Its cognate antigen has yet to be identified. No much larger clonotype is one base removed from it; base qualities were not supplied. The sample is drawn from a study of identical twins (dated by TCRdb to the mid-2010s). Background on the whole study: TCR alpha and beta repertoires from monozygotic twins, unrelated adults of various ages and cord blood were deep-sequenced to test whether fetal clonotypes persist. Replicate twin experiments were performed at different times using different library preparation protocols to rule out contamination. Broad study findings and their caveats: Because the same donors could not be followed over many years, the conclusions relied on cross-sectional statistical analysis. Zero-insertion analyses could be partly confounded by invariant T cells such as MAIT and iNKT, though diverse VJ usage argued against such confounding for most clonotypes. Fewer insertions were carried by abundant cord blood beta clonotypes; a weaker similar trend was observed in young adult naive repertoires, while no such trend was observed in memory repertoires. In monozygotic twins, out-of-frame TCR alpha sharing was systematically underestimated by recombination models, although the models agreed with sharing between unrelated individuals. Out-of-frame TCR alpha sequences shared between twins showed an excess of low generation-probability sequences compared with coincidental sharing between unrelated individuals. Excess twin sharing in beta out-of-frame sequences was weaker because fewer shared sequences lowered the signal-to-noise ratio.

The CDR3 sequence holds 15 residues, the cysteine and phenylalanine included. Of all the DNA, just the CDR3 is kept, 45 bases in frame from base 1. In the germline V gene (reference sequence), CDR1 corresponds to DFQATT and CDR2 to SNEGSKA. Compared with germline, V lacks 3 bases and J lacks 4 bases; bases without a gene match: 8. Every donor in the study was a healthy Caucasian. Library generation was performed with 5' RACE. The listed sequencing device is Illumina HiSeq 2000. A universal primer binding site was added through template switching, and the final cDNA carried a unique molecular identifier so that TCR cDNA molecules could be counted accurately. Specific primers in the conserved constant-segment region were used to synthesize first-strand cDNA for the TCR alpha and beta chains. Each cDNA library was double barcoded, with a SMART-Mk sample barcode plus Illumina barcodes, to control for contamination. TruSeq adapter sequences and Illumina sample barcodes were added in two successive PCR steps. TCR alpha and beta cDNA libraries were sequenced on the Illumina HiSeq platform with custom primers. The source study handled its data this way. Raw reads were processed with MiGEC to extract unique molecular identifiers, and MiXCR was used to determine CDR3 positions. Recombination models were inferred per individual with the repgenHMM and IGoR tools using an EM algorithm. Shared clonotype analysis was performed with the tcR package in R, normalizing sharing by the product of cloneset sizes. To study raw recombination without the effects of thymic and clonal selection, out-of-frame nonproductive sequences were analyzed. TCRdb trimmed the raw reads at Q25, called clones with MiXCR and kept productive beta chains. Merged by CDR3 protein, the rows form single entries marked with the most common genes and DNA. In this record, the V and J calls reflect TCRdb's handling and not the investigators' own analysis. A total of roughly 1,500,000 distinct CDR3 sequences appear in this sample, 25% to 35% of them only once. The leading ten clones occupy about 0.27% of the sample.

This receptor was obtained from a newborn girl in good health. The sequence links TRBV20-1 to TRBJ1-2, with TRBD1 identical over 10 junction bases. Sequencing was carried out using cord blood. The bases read TGCAGTGCTAGGCATAGACAGGGGGCTGTCTATGGCTACACCTTC. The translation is CSARHRQGAVYGYTF.